This entry is about one T cell receptor (beta chain). Its antigen is unidentified. The entry originates in a study of OX40 agonist ivuxolimab in advanced cancers. Study context: Ivuxolimab, an antibody that agonizes OX40 (CD134), was administered to the patients. Patients were treated with intravenous ivuxolimab, dosed at 0.01 to 10 mg/kg and infused every 2 weeks. General study findings and limits: Dosing at 0.1 to 3.0 mg/kg was accompanied by clonal expansion of CD4+ and CD8+ blood T cells by week 6.

Germline V gene lookup returns CDR1 SGDLS and CDR2 YYNGEE. This CDR3 contains 14 residues. V was trimmed by 2 bases and J by 0 bases, leaving 8 bases between them. Produced via immunoSEQ multiplex PCR; TCRdb's table is partial and in-frame only. Of fewer than 90,000 clones in the sample, approximately 86% are singletons; the top ten hold roughly 7.3%. Sequenced here: CD4+ or CD8+ T cells sorted from blood, sampled in a trial of the OX40 agonist ivuxolimab. This clonotype was sampled from an adult with an advanced solid tumor such as melanoma, head and neck, liver or kidney cancer. V is TRBV9 and J is TRBJ1-1; D is unresolved. CDR3 DNA: TGTGCCAGCAGCGTGGAGCAGATGAACACTGAAGCTTTCTTT. It codes for CASSVEQMNTEAFF.